These 20 T cell receptor beta chains came from one sample sequenced in a study of beta chain features in type 1 diabetes (dated by TCRdb to between 2018 and 2020). Libraries came from the immunoSEQ multiplex PCR assay. The entire amount of isolated RNA was reverse transcribed using the High Capacity cDNA Reverse Transcription Kit, so the sequenced TCRB transcripts were expressed ones. TCRdb took over this immuneACCESS table, retaining in-frame rearrangements with V and J assigned. Such tables are incomplete; in checked studies, under half of the missing clones stem from an unresolved V gene, and the remainder is unexplained. This sample is represented by hundreds of thousands of clones; around 28% of them were singletons. The ten largest account for about 0.065% of the sample. Specimen: naive CD4+ T cells from blood. Explained via the paper, the cell subset or site label denotes: true naive CD4+ T cells. The receptors were gathered from a man aged 18 to 35 in good health.

This clone was counted between two and nine times. The rearrangement uses TRBV30 and TRBJ1-3, with D possibly being TRBD1 (6 bases). The CDR3 totals 15 residues. CDR1 and CDR2 from the germline V gene are GTSNPN and SVGIG (reference sequence). The V gene lost 3 bases and the J gene lost 0 bases, with 12 bases spanning the gap. The CDR3 protein is CAWRQRGSSGNTIYF. The CDR3 nucleotides read TGTGCCTGGAGGCAAAGGGGGTCCTCTGGAAACACCATATATTTT.

The rearrangement uses TRBV12-5 and TRBJ2-4, with D unresolved. The CDR3 is 14 amino acids. The V end was cut by 6 bases, the J end by 0 bases, with 9 bases between. Germline V gives CDR1 LGHNT, CDR2 FRNRAP. The CDR3 protein is CASGKTLAKNIQYF. The CDR3 coding sequence is TGTGCTAGTGGCAAGACCCTAGCCAAAAACATTCAGTACTTC.

CDR3 residues: CASSLELALYNEQFF. The DNA of the CDR3 is TGCGCCAGCAGCTTGGAACTAGCCCTATACAATGAGCAGTTCTTC. The chain employs TRBV5-1 and TRBJ2-1, with D possibly being TRBD2 (6 bases). The V and J ends lost 0 bases and 4 bases respectively, with 11 bases between them. CDR1 SGHRS and CDR2 YFSETQ come from the germline V gene. CDR3 length: 15 residues.

This chain joins TRBV5-1 and TRBJ1-1; D unclear. Germline V gene data show CDR1 as SGHRS and CDR2 as YFSETQ. Deletions cut 2 bases from V and 0 bases from J, with 14 bases between. CDR3 length: 16 amino acids. The CDR3 DNA reads TGCGCCAGCAGCTTACCGACTGGGTCCCTGAACACTGAAGCTTTCTTT. It specifies CASSLPTGSLNTEAFF. The full variable domain, rest sourced from reference TRBV5-1 and TRBJ1-1, is KAGVTQTPRYLIKTRGQQVTLSCSPISGHRSVSWYQQTPGQGLQFLFEYFSETQRNKGNFPGRFSGRQFSNSRSEMNVSTLELGDSALYLCASSLPTGSLNTEAFFGQGTRLTVV.

The chain links TRBV27 to TRBJ2-3, with D maybe TRBD2 (5 bases). Germline assignment: CDR1 MNHEY and CDR2 SMNVEV (reference sequence). V was trimmed by 7 bases and J by 4 bases, leaving 15 bases between them. This CDR3 spans 14 amino acids. The CDR3 spells CASTRGRFPDTQYF. In DNA, the CDR3 is TGTGCCAGCACCCGCGGGCGGTTCCCAGATACGCAGTATTTT.

CDR3 sequence: CASSFLRSYNEQFF. The CDR3 DNA sequence: TGCGCCAGCAGCTTCTTGCGGTCCTACAATGAGCAGTTCTTC. The J gene is TRBJ2-1, the V gene TRBV5-1; D not resolved. Germline CDR1 and CDR2: SGHRS and YFSETQ. V lost 2 bases and J 1 base, leaving 7 bases between the germline ends. There are 14 residues in the CDR3.

This chain links TRBV30 with TRBJ2-6; D is uncertain. Trimming took 4 bases from V and 2 from J, leaving 3 bases between them. Germline CDR1 and CDR2: GTSNPN and SVGIG (reference sequence). This CDR3 is 12 amino acids long. Here the CDR3 DNA reads TGTGCCTGGACCCCTGGGGCCAACGTCCTGACTTTC. Translated, it gives CAWTPGANVLTF.

This clone appeared a few times. The rearrangement links TRBV6-5 to TRBJ1-2; perhaps TRBD1 as D (5 bases). Trimming pared 6 bases from V and 3 bases from J, leaving 5 bases between. The CDR3 is made up of 11 amino acids. Germline-derived CDR1 and CDR2 are MNHEY and SVGAGI. The CDR3 sequence is CASRTDYGYTF. The DNA of the CDR3 is TGTGCCAGCAGGACAGACTATGGCTACACCTTC.

This rearrangement joins TRBV7-2 to TRBJ2-3; perhaps TRBD1 as D (6 bases). This CDR3 has 13 amino acids. In germline, CDR1 is SGHTA, CDR2 FQGNSA. The V end was cut by 2 bases, the J end by 6 bases, with 9 bases between. The DNA of the CDR3 is TGTGCCAGCAGCTTATGGGACATGGATACGCAGTATTTT. Amino acid sequence: CASSLWDMDTQYF.

Of note for this clone: Other DNA sequences in the sample encode the same CDR3. The J gene is TRBJ2-6, the V gene TRBV30; D ambiguous. Germline loops: CDR1 GTSNPN, CDR2 SVGIG (reference sequence). Trimming took 0 bases from V and 0 from J, leaving 6 bases between them. The CDR3 runs 15 residues. CDR3 coding DNA: TGTGCCTGGAGTGTATTGGGCTCTGGGGCCAACGTCCTGACTTTC. Residues: CAWSVLGSGANVLTF.

In nucleotides, the CDR3 is TGTGCCAGCAGCTCCGGGACTAGCGGGCGCTCCTACGAGCAGTACTTC. Its translation is CASSSGTSGRSYEQYF. The chain has TRBV7-2 and TRBJ2-7, with 12 bases lining up with TRBD2. The CDR3 sequence is 16 residues long. V dropped 4 bases and J dropped 0; count of bases not matched to a gene: 4. From germline, CDR1 is SGHTA and CDR2 FQGNSA.

This chain links TRBV6-5 with TRBJ2-1; a weak D match, TRBD1 (6 bases). The length of the CDR3 is 11 residues. V gave up 6 bases and J gave up 13 bases, with 13 bases separating them. Germline V gene data show CDR1 as MNHEY and CDR2 as SVGAGI. The CDR3 sequence: CASRISGVQFF. The CDR3 coding sequence is TGTGCCAGCAGGATCTCAGGGGTCCAGTTCTTC.

This clone was seen only a few times. The V and J genes are TRBV6-1 and TRBJ2-2; TRBD2 agrees at 10 bases. The CDR3 contains 14 residues. Trimming removed 11 bases from V and 4 bases from J; junction bases left unmatched: 7. Germline CDR1 reads MNHNS; CDR2 reads SASEGT. In DNA, the CDR3 is TGTGCCGGTAGGACTAGCGGAGCCACCGGGGAGCTGTTTTTT. Protein sequence: CAGRTSGATGELFF.

The V gene is TRBV27, the J gene TRBJ2-3; possible D gene TRBD2, 6 bases. There are 17 residues in the CDR3. The V end lost 5 bases, the J end lost 2 bases, and 20 bases lay between the germline ends. CDR1 is MNHEY, CDR2 SMNVEV, per germline (reference sequence). CDR3 bases: TGTGCCAGCAGTGGATATGCAGGGTGGGGGGACACAGATACGCAGTATTTT. This gives the protein CASSGYAGWGDTDTQYF.

V is TRBV7-9 and J is TRBJ2-3; TRBD2 agrees at 7 bases. The length of the CDR3 is 13 residues. After removal of 5 bases from V and 2 bases from J, the junction contained 1 base not matched to a gene. Germline values: CDR1 SEHNR, CDR2 FQNEAQ (reference sequence). The CDR3 sequence is CASSGRATDTQYF. The CDR3 region has the DNA TGTGCCAGCAGCGGGAGGGCCACAGATACGCAGTATTTT.

Only a few counts were recorded for this clone. V is TRBV15 and J is TRBJ1-2, with TRBD1 identical over 8 bases. The V segment lost 8 bases and the J segment 3 bases; nucleotides outside the gene matches: 2. Per germline, CDR1 LNHNV and CDR2 YYDKDF (reference sequence). This CDR3 has 12 residues. CDR3 DNA: TGTGCCACCGGACAGGGACACTATGGCTACACCTTC. Amino acid sequence: CATGQGHYGYTF.

The CDR3 DNA is TGCAGCGTTGAAGATCGAGCGGGACAGTACTTC. Protein product: CSVEDRAGQYF. The chain uses TRBV29-1 and TRBJ2-7; 7 nucleotides match TRBD2. With V trimmed by 0 bases and J by 10 bases, 3 bases remained unmatched. The CDR3 spans 11 residues. The germline CDR1 and CDR2 sequences are SQVTM and ANQGSEA.

The chain links TRBV2 to TRBJ2-7; TRBD2 might be the D (6 bases). The CDR3 contains 13 residues. In germline, CDR1 is SNHLY, CDR2 FYNNEI. Deletions cut 7 bases from V and 0 bases from J, with 10 bases between. The CDR3 protein is CASTEGGSYEQYF. In nucleotides, the CDR3 is TGTGCCAGCACGGAGGGCGGCTCCTACGAGCAGTACTTC.

The chain uses TRBV30 and TRBJ2-7; 9 bases are shared with TRBD1. Germline CDR1 and CDR2: GTSNPN and SVGIG (reference sequence). V shed 5 bases and J 3 bases; nucleotides not matched to a gene: 8. The CDR3 spans 14 residues. As DNA, the CDR3 is TGTGCCTGGGACCGGGACAGGGACTACTACGAGCAGTACTTC. Its translation is CAWDRDRDYYEQYF.

DNA of the CDR3: TGCGCCAGCAGCTTGGCCACGGGAACAGATACGCAGTATTTT. This sequence encodes CASSLATGTDTQYF. The chain carries TRBV5-1 and TRBJ2-3, with D maybe TRBD2 (5 bases). Germline lookup yields CDR1 SGHRS and CDR2 YFSETQ. The CDR3 extends over 14 amino acids. Deletions cut 0 bases from V and 3 bases from J, with 8 bases between.